There are many counts of the clone carrying this TCR beta chain. Its antigen is not identified. TCRdb processed the 5' RACE reads anew with MiXCR; each CDR3 protein has one entry. The sample includes roughly 490,000 distinct CDR3 sequences, approximately 5% seen only once; the top ten take around 3.6%. The sample originates from a study of CD8 T cells in ankylosing spondylitis. Per germline, CDR1 SGHRS and CDR2 YFSETQ. The junction had 10 bases not matched to a gene; V was cut back by 4 bases and J by 7 bases. The CDR3 covers 16 residues. Findings and limits, study-wide: A motif in TCR beta, a set of roughly eight highly homologous variants, appeared characteristic of ankylosing spondylitis blood. In reactive arthritis synovial fluid and blood, some motif variants had been reported before. Disease-linked clones were reportedly significantly enriched in matched ankylosing spondylitis synovial fluid.

This clonotype was sampled from a male donor with ankylosing spondylitis. The rearrangement links TRBV5-1 to TRBJ1-6, with 8 bases aligning to TRBD1. Specimen: blood, either unsorted or a sorted T cell fraction (not recorded which). The DNA for the CDR3 is TGCGCCAGCAGCAGACGACAGGGGCAAGGGAATTCACCCCTCCACTTT. Its translation is CASSRRQGQGNSPLHF. The variable domain in full, with the rest retrieved from reference TRBV5-1 and TRBJ1-6, is KAGVTQTPRYLIKTRGQQVTLSCSPISGHRSVSWYQQTPGQGLQFLFEYFSETQRNKGNFPGRFSGRQFSNSRSEMNVSTLELGDSALYLCASSRRQGQGNSPLHFGNGTRLTVT.